This T cell receptor (beta chain) was found in a study of PD-1 blockade in classical Hodgkin lymphoma. Germline CDR1 reads SGHDT; CDR2 reads YYEEEE. The V end was cut by 0 bases, the J end by 4 bases, with 2 bases between. The CDR3 loop spans 11 amino acids. Time point in this sample: cycle 4 day 1 (C4D1), after more than 5 weeks of nivolumab. Each patient experienced a relapse that followed autologous stem cell transplantation, and brentuximab vedotin exposure varied. The best responses consisted of complete response, partial response or progressive disease. TCRdb keeps only in-frame clones here, not all; method: immunoSEQ multiplex PCR. The sample has about 21,000 clones; 60% to 75% are singletons. For this clone: Antigen unknown.

General study results and limits: The study reported lower baseline TCR diversity in newly diagnosed patients than in healthy donors. Complete responders started with a diversity level that resembled newly diagnosed patients at baseline.

This TCR derives from a human donor with classical Hodgkin lymphoma. The sequences come from peripheral blood mononuclear cells (PBMCs), collected before the fourth cycle of nivolumab. V gene TRBV5-6 combines with J gene TRBJ2-7; no clear D. The CDR3 DNA sequence: TGTGCCAGCAGCTTGGAGTACGAGCAGTACTTC. Protein product: CASSLEYEQYF.